The source of this TCR beta chain is a study of shared clonotypes between healthy human individuals. Notes on the study in general: Despite large depth, rarefaction showed incomplete sorted-subset sequencing.

Only Caucasian adults living in Nashville, Tennessee served as donors. Note on this clone: Its antigen remains unidentified.

J gave up 6 bases and V 4 bases, and 9 bases lay outside the gene matches. The CDR3 is 15 residues long. In germline, CDR1 is SGHDT, CDR2 YYEEEE. The authors ran the assay at deep level. TCRdb keeps only in-frame clones here, not all; method: immunoSEQ multiplex PCR. Of 850,000 to 1,200,000 clones in the sample, around 76% were seen once. This receptor was obtained from a man younger than 35 in good health. The chain combines TRBV5-6 with TRBJ2-7, with 11 nucleotides matching TRBD1. Material for sequencing was memory CD4+ T cells sorted from blood. The subset: CD45RA-negative fraction. The CDR3 spells CASSRRGQGVSEQYF. The CDR3 coding sequence is TGTGCCAGCAGCCGCAGGGGACAGGGGGTAAGCGAGCAGTACTTC.